Following are 30 T cell receptor beta chains from one sample sequenced in a study of T cell changes during pregnancy in multiple sclerosis. The table came from immunoSEQ multiplex PCR; TCRdb's copy has only in-frame clones and leaves some out. The sample consists of 50,000 to 70,000 clones, 93% of them appearing once. This specimen was peripheral blood, taken after pregnancy. The receptors stem from a female donor with multiple sclerosis, enrolled in a pregnancy study.

The chain joins TRBV5-4 to TRBJ2-1; TRBD2 matches 11 bases. This CDR3 is built from 17 residues. V shed 1 base, J shed 3 bases, and the junction held 6 bases outside the gene matches. Looked up from germline, CDR1 is SGHNT and CDR2 is YYREEE (reference sequence). The CDR3 sequence is CASSLSIAGGFYNEQFF. In nucleotides, the CDR3 is TGTGCCAGCAGCTTGAGTATAGCGGGAGGGTTCTACAATGAGCAGTTCTTC.

This chain links TRBV2 with TRBJ2-5, with TRBD2 identical over 14 bases. The CDR3 sequence is 18 residues long. Germline V gene lookup returns CDR1 SNHLY and CDR2 FYNNEI. Losses at the gene ends were 5 bases for V and 6 bases for J; bases not matched to a gene: 14. In DNA, the CDR3 is TGTGCCAGCAGTCGGGCAGATCAGGGGACTAGCGGGAGAAAGACCCAGTACTTC. Translated: CASSRADQGTSGRKTQYF.

V is TRBV29-1 and J is TRBJ1-2; D is possibly TRBD1 (5 bases). Trimming cost V 2 bases and J 7 bases, with 11 bases left between them. This CDR3 is 12 amino acids long. Germline V gene data show CDR1 as SQVTM and CDR2 as ANQGSEA. The CDR3 DNA is TGCAGCGTTGAATCAGGGCGGAGTGGCTACACCTTC. Amino acids: CSVESGRSGYTF.

The chain joins TRBV5-1 to TRBJ1-3, with TRBD1 as a possible D gene (5 bases). This CDR3 is 15 amino acids long. V lost 4 bases and J 4 bases, leaving 15 bases between the germline ends. Germline CDR1 SGHRS, CDR2 YFSETQ. CDR3: CASSPATDPGNTIYF. The DNA for the CDR3 is TGCGCCAGCAGCCCTGCGACAGACCCCGGAAACACCATATATTTT. Filled out from reference TRBV5-1 and TRBJ1-3, the complete variable domain reads KAGVTQTPRYLIKTRGQQVTLSCSPISGHRSVSWYQQTPGQGLQFLFEYFSETQRNKGNFPGRFSGRQFSNSRSEMNVSTLELGDSALYLCASSPATDPGNTIYFGEGSWLTVV.

This rearrangement joins TRBV9 to TRBJ2-1; D is uncertain. CDR1 and CDR2 (germline): SGDLS, YYNGEE. The V gene lost 0 bases and the J gene lost 6 bases, with 10 bases spanning the gap. CDR3 size: 14 residues. The CDR3 is CASSVVLSPNEQFF. The CDR3 coding sequence is TGTGCCAGCAGCGTAGTACTATCCCCCAATGAGCAGTTCTTC. Full variable domain (outside the CDR3, taken from reference TRBV9 and TRBJ2-1): DSGVTQTPKHLITATGQRVTLRCSPRSGDLSVYWYQQSLDQGLQFLIQYYNGEERAKGNILERFSAQQFPDLHSELNLSSLELGDSALYFCASSVVLSPNEQFFGPGTRLTVL.

This rearrangement joins TRBV18 to TRBJ2-5; 7 bases line up with TRBD1. CDR1 and CDR2 (germline): KGHSH, LQKENI. V shed 4 bases, J shed 5 bases, and the junction held 4 bases outside the gene matches. This CDR3 contains 13 residues. Here the CDR3 DNA reads TGTGCCAGCTCACAGGGACAGCGGGAGACCCAGTACTTC. Translation: CASSQGQRETQYF.

Concerning this clone: The sample holds other DNA sequences that translate to the same CDR3. The chain uses TRBV6-5 and TRBJ2-1; 7 bases are shared with TRBD2. Germline V lookup: CDR1 MNHEY, CDR2 SVGAGI. V dropped 2 bases and J dropped 4; count of bases not matched to a gene: 5. The CDR3 has 15 residues. CDR3 nucleotide sequence: TGTGCCAGCAGTTACCGTCTAGCGGATTACAATGAGCAGTTCTTC. Translating gives CASSYRLADYNEQFF.

This clone occurred a few times. V usage is TRBV27 and J usage is TRBJ2-3; possible D gene TRBD2, 7 bases. CDR1 is MNHEY and CDR2 is SMNVEV in the germline V gene (reference sequence). V shed 4 bases and J shed 11 bases, with 25 bases lying between them. This CDR3 region has 16 residues. The CDR3 reads CASSSLLGGGPHRQYF. In nucleotides, the CDR3 is TGTGCCAGCAGTTCGCTTTTAGGGGGAGGGCCCCATAGGCAGTATTTT.

The chain has TRBV5-8 and TRBJ2-5; 11 bases are a match to TRBD2. Germline trimming cut 4 bases from V and 4 bases from J; bases unmatched to any gene: 9. Germline lookup yields CDR1 SGHTS and CDR2 YDEGEE. The CDR3 is 16 amino acids. CDR3 coding DNA: TGTGCCAGCAGCCCGATAGCGGGAGGGCCCTTAGAGACCCAGTACTTC. As protein: CASSPIAGGPLETQYF.

This chain links TRBV19 with TRBJ2-1, with 7 positions matching TRBD2. Germline V gene data show CDR1 as LNHDA and CDR2 as SQIVND (reference sequence). The CDR3 is made up of 18 amino acids. After removal of 5 bases from V and 3 bases from J, the junction contained 16 bases not matched to a gene. The CDR3 DNA reads TGTGCCAGTAGTCCTCGTGTATGGGCGGGAGAGTTCTACAATGAGCAGTTCTTC. It yields the protein CASSPRVWAGEFYNEQFF.

The rearrangement links TRBV5-5 to TRBJ2-5, with a tentative D call TRBD2 (6 bases). CDR3 length: 13 amino acids. V gave up 0 bases and J gave up 5 bases, with 8 bases separating them. Germline CDR1 reads SGHKS; CDR2 reads YYEKEE (reference sequence). The CDR3 DNA reads TGTGCCAGCAGCTTGGCGGGAGTGGAGACCCAGTACTTC. Amino acids: CASSLAGVETQYF. Combining the CDR3 with reference TRBV5-5 and TRBJ2-5 gives the whole variable domain DAGVTQSPTHLIKTRGQQVTLRCSPISGHKSVSWYQQVLGQGPQFIFQYYEKEERGRGNFPDRFSARQFPNYSSELNVNALLLGDSALYLCASSLAGVETQYFGPGTRLLVL.

J is TRBJ2-7 and V is TRBV29-1; a weak D match, TRBD1 (6 bases). V lost 1 base and J 6 bases, leaving 13 bases between the germline ends. Germline V CDR1 and CDR2: SQVTM, ANQGSEA. CDR3 length: 13 residues. CDR3 bases: TGCAGCGTTGAAGGATCTACAGGGCGCGAGCAGTACTTC. Translation: CSVEGSTGREQYF.

The chain carries TRBV15 and TRBJ2-5; 8 bases are shared with TRBD2. This CDR3 region has 17 residues. Germline-derived CDR1 and CDR2 are LNHNV and YYDKDF (reference sequence). V lost 1 base and J lost 5; bases outside the gene matches: 12. CDR3 nucleotides: TGTGCCACCAGCAGAGTCCCGGGAGGGCCTGGATATGAGACCCAGTACTTC. It translates to CATSRVPGGPGYETQYF.

V usage is TRBV5-6 and J usage is TRBJ2-5; TRBD1 aligns across 8 bases. This CDR3 spans 16 amino acids. Germline trimming cut 0 bases from V and 0 bases from J; bases unmatched to any gene: 4. Germline CDR1 and CDR2: SGHDT and YYEEEE. The CDR3 nucleotides read TGTGCCAGCAGCTTGGCCGGGGACAGGTACCAAGAGACCCAGTACTTC. Its protein product is CASSLAGDRYQETQYF. Full variable domain (outside the CDR3, taken from reference TRBV5-6 and TRBJ2-5): DAGVTQSPTHLIKTRGQQVTLRCSPKSGHDTVSWYQQALGQGPQFIFQYYEEEERQRGNFPDRFSGHQFPNYSSELNVNALLLGDSALYLCASSLAGDRYQETQYFGPGTRLLVL.

This chain connects TRBV7-9 to TRBJ1-2; 7 bases are a match to TRBD1. J was trimmed by 4 bases and V by 5 bases; bases with no gene match: 10. The CDR3 is made up of 15 amino acids. The germline V gene has CDR1 SEHNR and CDR2 FQNEAQ (reference sequence). The CDR3 bases are TGTGCCAGCAGCCTCCGAGGTGGGACAGCCTATGGCTACACCTTC. Its protein is CASSLRGGTAYGYTF.

This rearrangement joins TRBV5-1 to TRBJ2-7, with 7 nucleotides matching TRBD1. This CDR3 has 16 amino acids. The germline CDR1 and CDR2 sequences are SGHRS and YFSETQ. Germline trimming cut 4 bases from V and 3 bases from J; bases unmatched to any gene: 13. The CDR3 region is CASSPQSGGFLYEQYF. In nucleotides, the CDR3 is TGCGCCAGCAGCCCCCAATCAGGGGGATTCCTCTACGAGCAGTACTTC.

This clone came up once. This sequence joins TRBV2 and TRBJ2-5, with TRBD2 as a possible D gene (5 bases). CDR1 is SNHLY, CDR2 FYNNEI, per germline. The CDR3 is 14 residues long. Trimming cost V 8 bases and J 4 bases, with 17 bases left between them. CDR3 nucleotide sequence: TGTGCCAGCCGGCAGGACCCAGCGGTAGAGACCCAGTACTTC. Residues: CASRQDPAVETQYF.

V and J are TRBV9 and TRBJ2-7; TRBD2 is a possible D gene (6 bases). The germline V gene encodes CDR1 SGDLS and CDR2 YYNGEE. V shed 0 bases and J shed 2 bases, with 12 bases lying between them. CDR3 length: 15 amino acids. CDR3 region: CASSVAREWTYEQYF. The CDR3 region has the DNA TGTGCCAGCAGCGTAGCTCGGGAGTGGACCTACGAGCAGTACTTC.

This chain joins TRBV4-1 and TRBJ2-7; unclear D gene. The CDR3 spans 16 residues. V gave up 4 bases and J gave up 4 bases, with 20 bases separating them. The germline V gene encodes CDR1 MGHRA and CDR2 YSYEKL. The CDR3 loop is CASSPTWSRSAYEQYF. The CDR3 DNA sequence: TGCGCCAGCAGCCCGACGTGGTCCAGGTCAGCATACGAGCAGTACTTC.

J is TRBJ1-1 and V is TRBV5-1, with D possibly matching TRBD1 (5 bases). V lost 1 base and J lost 0, with 13 bases in between. The CDR3 has 16 amino acids. Per germline, CDR1 SGHRS and CDR2 YFSETQ. CDR3 nucleotides: TGCGCCAGCAGCTTGCGGGCAGGGTCGATGAACACTGAAGCTTTCTTT. Amino acid sequence: CASSLRAGSMNTEAFF.

V is TRBV7-9 and J is TRBJ1-2; 8 positions agree with TRBD1. Trimming removed 6 bases from V and 8 bases from J; junction bases left unmatched: 8. This CDR3 spans 13 amino acids. The germline gives CDR1 SEHNR, CDR2 FQNEAQ (reference sequence). CDR3 in DNA: TGTGCCAGCAGTCCGGACAGGGCCCCGGGCTACACCTTC. Translating it yields CASSPDRAPGYTF. The entire variable domain, with the rest obtained from reference TRBV7-9 and TRBJ1-2, is as follows: DTGVSQNPRHKITKRGQNVTFRCDPISEHNRLYWYRQTLGQGPEFLTYFQNEAQLEKSRLLSDRFSAERPKGSFSTLEIQRTEQGDSAMYLCASSPDRAPGYTFGSGTRLTVV.

The chain employs TRBV7-3 and TRBJ2-1; TRBD2 matches at 11 bases. CDR3 size: 16 residues. Germline loops: CDR1 SGHTA, CDR2 FQGTGA. The V and J ends lost 4 bases and 6 bases, in that order; junction bases with no gene match: 8. Here the CDR3 reads CASSSGTSGNPNEQFF. The CDR3 DNA reads TGTGCCAGCAGCTCCGGGACTAGCGGAAACCCCAATGAGCAGTTCTTC.

The chain uses TRBV7-9 and TRBJ2-7, with D maybe TRBD1 (6 bases). Germline lookup yields CDR1 SEHNR and CDR2 FQNEAQ (reference sequence). The CDR3 is made up of 13 amino acids. The ends were cut back, 4 bases at V and 5 bases at J, with 12 bases in the middle. Here the CDR3 DNA reads TGTGCCAGCAGCTCTTCAAACAGGGACGAGCAGTACTTC. Its protein is CASSSSNRDEQYF.

The rearrangement joins TRBV27 to TRBJ2-1; 8 nucleotides agree with TRBD1. The V segment lost 5 bases and the J segment 10 bases; nucleotides outside the gene matches: 7. CDR1 MNHEY and CDR2 SMNVEV come from the germline V gene (reference sequence). The CDR3 has 13 residues. CDR3 loop: CASSVDRGGEQFF. CDR3 bases: TGTGCCAGCAGTGTCGACAGGGGTGGGGAGCAGTTCTTC.

This chain connects TRBV4-2 to TRBJ2-2, with D uncertain. The CDR3 length is 16 residues. With 1 base removed from V and 0 bases from J, the gap between germline ends came to 9 bases. Germline V CDR1 and CDR2: LGHNA, YNFKEQ. CDR3 sequence reads: CASSQGGRANTGELFF. The DNA of the CDR3 is TGTGCCAGCAGCCAAGGAGGAAGAGCGAACACCGGGGAGCTGTTTTTT.

The V call is TRBV21-1, the J call TRBJ1-5; the DNA was not compared with TRBD1, the D call given in the table. TRBV21-1 is classified as a pseudogene. CDR3 size: 17 residues. In DNA, the CDR3 is TGTGCCAGCAGCAATATGGGACAGGGGGTCCCCAATCAGCCCCAGCATTTT. Translation: CASSNMGQGVPNQPQHF.

This sequence joins TRBV6-1 and TRBJ1-2; D is uncertain. Looked up from germline, CDR1 is MNHNS and CDR2 is SASEGT. This CDR3 comprises 13 residues. Deletions cut 6 bases from V and 10 bases from J, with 18 bases between. The CDR3 sequence is CASSLLGGLDYTF. CDR3 in DNA: TGTGCCAGCAGCCTTCTCGGCGGTCTCGACTACACCTTC.

The rearrangement links TRBV28 to TRBJ2-5; TRBD2 agrees at 8 bases. Per germline, CDR1 MDHEN and CDR2 SYDVKM. The CDR3 runs to 17 residues. V dropped 3 bases and J dropped 4; count of bases not matched to a gene: 13. This CDR3 is CASSFGPRLAGGETQYF. CDR3 DNA sequence: TGTGCCAGCAGTTTTGGGCCGAGGCTAGCGGGTGGAGAGACCCAGTACTTC. The entire variable domain, with the rest obtained from reference TRBV28 and TRBJ2-5, is as follows: DVKVTQSSRYLVKRTGEKVFLECVQDMDHENMFWYRQDPGLGLRLIYFSYDVKMKEKGDIPEGYSVSREKKERFSLILESASTNQTSMYLCASSFGPRLAGGETQYFGPGTRLLVL.

The V call is TRBV10-3, the J call TRBJ2-7; maybe TRBD2 (5 bases). The CDR3 sequence is 11 residues long. CDR1 is ENHRY, CDR2 SYGVKD, per germline. V gave up 6 bases and J gave up 5 bases, with 8 bases separating them. CDR3 nucleotide sequence: TGTGCCATCAGCGAACTAGACGAGCAGTACTTC. It specifies CAISELDEQYF.

The rearrangement links TRBV27 to TRBJ2-7, with a weak D call TRBD1 (6 bases). Trimming pared 5 bases from V and 5 bases from J, leaving 19 bases between. This CDR3 comprises 15 residues. In germline, CDR1 is MNHEY, CDR2 SMNVEV (reference sequence). CDR3 nucleotide sequence: TGTGCCAGCAGTGACGCGGACAGTGGGAGACACGAGCAGTACTTC. This encodes CASSDADSGRHEQYF.